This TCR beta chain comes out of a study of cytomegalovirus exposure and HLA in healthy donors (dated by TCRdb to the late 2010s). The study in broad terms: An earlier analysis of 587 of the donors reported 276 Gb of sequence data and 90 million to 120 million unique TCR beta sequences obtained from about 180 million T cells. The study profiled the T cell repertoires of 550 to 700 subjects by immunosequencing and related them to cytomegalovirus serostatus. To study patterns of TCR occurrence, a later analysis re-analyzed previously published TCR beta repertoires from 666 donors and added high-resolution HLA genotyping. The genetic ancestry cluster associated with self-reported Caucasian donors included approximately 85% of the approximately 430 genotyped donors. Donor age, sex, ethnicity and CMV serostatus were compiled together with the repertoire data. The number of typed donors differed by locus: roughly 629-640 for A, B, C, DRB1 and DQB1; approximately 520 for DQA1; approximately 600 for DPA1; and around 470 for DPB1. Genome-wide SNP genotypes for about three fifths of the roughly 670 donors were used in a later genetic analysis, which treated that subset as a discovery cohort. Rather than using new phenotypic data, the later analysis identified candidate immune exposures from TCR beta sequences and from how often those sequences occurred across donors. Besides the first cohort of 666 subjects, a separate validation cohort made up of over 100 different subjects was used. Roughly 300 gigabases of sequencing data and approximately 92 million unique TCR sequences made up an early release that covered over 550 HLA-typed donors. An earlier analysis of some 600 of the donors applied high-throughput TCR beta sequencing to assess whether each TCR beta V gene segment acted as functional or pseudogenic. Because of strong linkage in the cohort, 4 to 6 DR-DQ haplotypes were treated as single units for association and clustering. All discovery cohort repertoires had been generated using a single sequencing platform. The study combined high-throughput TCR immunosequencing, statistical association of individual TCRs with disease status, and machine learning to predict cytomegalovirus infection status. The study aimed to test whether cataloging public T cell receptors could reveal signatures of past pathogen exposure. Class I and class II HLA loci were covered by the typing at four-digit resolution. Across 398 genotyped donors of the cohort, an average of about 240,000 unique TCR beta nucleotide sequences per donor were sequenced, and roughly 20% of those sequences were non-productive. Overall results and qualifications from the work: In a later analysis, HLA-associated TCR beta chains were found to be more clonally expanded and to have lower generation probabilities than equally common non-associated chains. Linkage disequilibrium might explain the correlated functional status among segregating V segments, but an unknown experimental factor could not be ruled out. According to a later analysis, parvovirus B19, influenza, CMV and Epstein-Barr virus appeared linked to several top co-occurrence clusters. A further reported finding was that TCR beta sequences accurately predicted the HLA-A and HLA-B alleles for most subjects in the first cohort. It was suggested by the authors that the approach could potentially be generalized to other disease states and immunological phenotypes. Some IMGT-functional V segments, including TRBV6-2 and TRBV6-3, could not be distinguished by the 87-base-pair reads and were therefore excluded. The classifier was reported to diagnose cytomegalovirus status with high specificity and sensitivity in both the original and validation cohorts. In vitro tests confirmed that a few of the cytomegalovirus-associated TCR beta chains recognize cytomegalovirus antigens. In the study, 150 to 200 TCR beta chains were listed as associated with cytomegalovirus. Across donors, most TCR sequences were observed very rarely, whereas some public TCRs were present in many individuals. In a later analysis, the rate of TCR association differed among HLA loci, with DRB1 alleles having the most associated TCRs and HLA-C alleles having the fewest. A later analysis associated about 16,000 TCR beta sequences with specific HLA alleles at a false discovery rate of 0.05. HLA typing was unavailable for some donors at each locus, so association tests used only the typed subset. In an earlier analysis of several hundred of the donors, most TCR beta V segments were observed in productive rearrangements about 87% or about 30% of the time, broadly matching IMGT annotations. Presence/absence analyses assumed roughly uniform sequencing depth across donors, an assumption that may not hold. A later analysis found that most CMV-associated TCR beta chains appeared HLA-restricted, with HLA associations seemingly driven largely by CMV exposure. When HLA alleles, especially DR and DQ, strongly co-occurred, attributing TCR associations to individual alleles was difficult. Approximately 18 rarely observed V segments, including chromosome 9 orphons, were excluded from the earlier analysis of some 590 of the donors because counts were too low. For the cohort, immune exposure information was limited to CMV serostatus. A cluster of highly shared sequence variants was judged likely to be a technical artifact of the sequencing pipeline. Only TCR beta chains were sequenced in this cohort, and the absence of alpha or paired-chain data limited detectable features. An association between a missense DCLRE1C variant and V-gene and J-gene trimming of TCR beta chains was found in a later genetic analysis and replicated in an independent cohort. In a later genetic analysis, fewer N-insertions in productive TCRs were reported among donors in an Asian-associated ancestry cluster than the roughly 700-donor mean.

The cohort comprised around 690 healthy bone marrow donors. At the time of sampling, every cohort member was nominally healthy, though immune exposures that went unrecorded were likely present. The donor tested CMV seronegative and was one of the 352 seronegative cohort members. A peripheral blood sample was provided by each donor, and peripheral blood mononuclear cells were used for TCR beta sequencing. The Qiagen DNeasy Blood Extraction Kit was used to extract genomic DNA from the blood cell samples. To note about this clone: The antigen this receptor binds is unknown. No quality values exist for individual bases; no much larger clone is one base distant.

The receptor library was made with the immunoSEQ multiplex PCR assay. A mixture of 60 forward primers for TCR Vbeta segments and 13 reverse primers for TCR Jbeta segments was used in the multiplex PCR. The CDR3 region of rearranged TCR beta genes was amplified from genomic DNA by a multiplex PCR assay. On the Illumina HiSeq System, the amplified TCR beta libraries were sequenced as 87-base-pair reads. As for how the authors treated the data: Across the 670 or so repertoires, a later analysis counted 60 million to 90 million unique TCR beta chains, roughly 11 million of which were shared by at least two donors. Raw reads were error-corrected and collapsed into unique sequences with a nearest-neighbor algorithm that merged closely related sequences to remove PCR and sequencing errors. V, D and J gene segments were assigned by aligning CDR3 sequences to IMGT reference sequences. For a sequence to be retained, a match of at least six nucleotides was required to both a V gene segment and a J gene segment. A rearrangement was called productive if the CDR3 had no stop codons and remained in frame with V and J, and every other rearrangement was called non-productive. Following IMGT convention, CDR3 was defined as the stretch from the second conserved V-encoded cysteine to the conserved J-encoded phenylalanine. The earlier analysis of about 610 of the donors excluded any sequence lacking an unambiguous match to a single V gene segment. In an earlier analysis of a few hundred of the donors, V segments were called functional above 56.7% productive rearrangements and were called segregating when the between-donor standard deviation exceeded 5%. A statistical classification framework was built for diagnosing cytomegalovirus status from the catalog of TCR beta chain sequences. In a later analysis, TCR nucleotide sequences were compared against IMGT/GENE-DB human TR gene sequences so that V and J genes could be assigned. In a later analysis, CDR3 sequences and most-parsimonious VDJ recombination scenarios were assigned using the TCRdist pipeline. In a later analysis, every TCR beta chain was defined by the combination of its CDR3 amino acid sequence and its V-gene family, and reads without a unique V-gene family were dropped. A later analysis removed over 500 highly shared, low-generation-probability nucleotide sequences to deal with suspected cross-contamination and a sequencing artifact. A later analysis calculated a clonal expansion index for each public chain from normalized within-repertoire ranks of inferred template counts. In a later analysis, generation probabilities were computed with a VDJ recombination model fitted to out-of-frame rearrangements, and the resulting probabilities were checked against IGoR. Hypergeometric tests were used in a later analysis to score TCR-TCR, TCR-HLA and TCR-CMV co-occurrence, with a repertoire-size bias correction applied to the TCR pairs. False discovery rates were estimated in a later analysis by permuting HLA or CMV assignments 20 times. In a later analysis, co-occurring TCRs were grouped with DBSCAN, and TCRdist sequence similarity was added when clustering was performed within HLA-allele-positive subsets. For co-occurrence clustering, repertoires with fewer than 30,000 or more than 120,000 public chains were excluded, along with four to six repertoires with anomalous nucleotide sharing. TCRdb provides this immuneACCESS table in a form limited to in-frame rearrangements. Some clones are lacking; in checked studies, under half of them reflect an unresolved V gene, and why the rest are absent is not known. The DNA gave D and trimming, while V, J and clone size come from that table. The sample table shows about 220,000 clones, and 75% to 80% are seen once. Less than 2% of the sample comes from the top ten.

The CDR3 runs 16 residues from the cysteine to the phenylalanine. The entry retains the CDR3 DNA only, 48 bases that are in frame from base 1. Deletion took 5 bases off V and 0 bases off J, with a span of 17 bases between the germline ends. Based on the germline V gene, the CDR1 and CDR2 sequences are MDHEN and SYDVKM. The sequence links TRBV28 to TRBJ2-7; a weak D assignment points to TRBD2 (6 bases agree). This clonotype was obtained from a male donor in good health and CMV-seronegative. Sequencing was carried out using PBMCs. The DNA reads TGTGCCAGCAGTCCGGGGACTGAACACCTCTCCTACGAGCAGTACTTC. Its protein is CASSPGTEHLSYEQYF. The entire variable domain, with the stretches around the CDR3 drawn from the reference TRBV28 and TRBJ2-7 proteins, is DVKVTQSSRYLVKRTGEKVFLECVQDMDHENMFWYRQDPGLGLRLIYFSYDVKMKEKGDIPEGYSVSREKKERFSLILESASTNQTSMYLCASSPGTEHLSYEQYFGPGTRLTVT.